Listed below are T cell receptor beta chains from one sample, sequenced in a study of radiation and T cells in renal cell carcinoma. The protocol was immunoSEQ multiplex PCR, while the TCRdb copy is restricted to in-frame clones and leaves out a portion. The repertoire holds roughly 92,000 clones, with about 79% as singletons. Sample: blood, taken from a patient whose treatment included radiotherapy and nephrectomy. Receptors originate from a man aged 55 to 70 with renal cell carcinoma. CDR3s include the opening cysteine and the closing phenylalanine or tryptophan. A D gene is named only where the DNA matches it firmly. The size entry is marked missing in some rows and otherwise reads once, few, many or a size class.

V gene	clone size	CDR3 length	D gene	J gene	CDR3 DNA	CDR3 protein
TRBV19	-	15	-	TRBJ1-2	TGTGCCAGTAGTATAACGGGCACGGGGGCCGTCGGCTACACCTTC	CASSITGTGAVGYTF
TRBV10-2	-	14	-	TRBJ2-1	TGCGCCAGCAGTGATCCCCTAGGAAGGGATGAGCAGTTCTTC	CASSDPLGRDEQFF
TRBV2	-	13	-	TRBJ1-2	TGTGCCAGCAGTGTAAGGGCAGGTAGTGGCTACACCTTC	CASSVRAGSGYTF
TRBV19	once	13	-	TRBJ2-7	TGTGCCAGTAGTAGACTCCGCTCCTACGAGCAGTACTTC	CASSRLRSYEQYF
TRBV2	-	13	-	TRBJ1-2	TGTGCCAGCAGTGATGGGGGGCCTGATGGCTACACCTTC	CASSDGGPDGYTF
TRBV14	-	16	TRBD1	TRBJ1-2	TGTGCCAGCAGCGTCGGGACAGGGGACTTTAACTATGGCTACACCTTC	CASSVGTGDFNYGYTF
TRBV28	-	14	TRBD2	TRBJ2-1	TGTGCCAGCAGTTTATACCGGGGGGTGAGTGAGCAGTTCTTC	CASSLYRGVSEQFF
TRBV27	once	15	TRBD2	TRBJ2-3	TGTGCCAGCAGTTTGTCTAGCGGGAGCACAGATACGCAGTATTTT	CASSLSSGSTDTQYF
TRBV29-1	-	13	TRBD1	TRBJ1-1	TGCAGCGTCGTGGAAGGGGGCTTGGCTGAAGCTTTCTTT	CSVVEGGLAEAFF
TRBV6-1	few	13	-	TRBJ1-2	TGTGCCAGCAGTGAGGATCTCCCTCGCGGCTACACCTTC	CASSEDLPRGYTF
TRBV5-1	-	16	TRBD1	TRBJ2-2	TGCGCCAGCAGCCCCCTAGACGGACAGGACACCGGGGAGCTGTTTTTT	CASSPLDGQDTGELFF
TRBV5-6	-	15	-	TRBJ2-4	TGTGCCAGCAGCTTCGGAACGAGTATTGGAAACATTCAGTACTTC	CASSFGTSIGNIQYF
TRBV14	many	13	-	TRBJ1-2	TGTGCCAGCAGCCCACAATACAACTATGGCTACACCTTC	CASSPQYNYGYTF
TRBV18	-	15	TRBD2	TRBJ2-1	TGTGCCAGCTCGGAACAGCGGGAGGGATACAATGAGCAGTTCTTC	CASSEQREGYNEQFF
TRBV5-8	-	14	-	TRBJ1-1	TGTGCCAGCAGCTTGGTAGGGGGTGGCACTGAAGCTTTCTTT	CASSLVGGGTEAFF
TRBV5-6	-	13	-	TRBJ1-1	TGTGCCAGCAGCCGACAGGTCCCTGGGGAAGCTTTCTTT	CASSRQVPGEAFF
TRBV30	-	15	-	TRBJ1-6	TGTGCCTGGAGCGTTGGGACACCGAATAATTCACCCCTCCACTTT	CAWSVGTPNNSPLHF
TRBV14	few	14	-	TRBJ1-1	TGTGCCAGCAGCCAAGAGACAGAGAACACTGAAGCTTTCTTT	CASSQETENTEAFF
TRBV7-2	-	12	-	TRBJ2-7	TGTGCCAGCAGCCCAAGTCTTTACGAGCAGTACTTC	CASSPSLYEQYF
TRBV28	once	12	-	TRBJ2-1	TGTGCCAGCAGTTTAAGTAGGAATGAGCAGTTCTTC	CASSLSRNEQFF
TRBV7-9	-	12	-	TRBJ1-4	TGTGCCAGCAGCTTCACAAATGAAAAACTGTTTTTT	CASSFTNEKLFF
TRBV28	once	17	TRBD1	TRBJ1-2	TGTGCCAGCAGTTTATGGGGGACCCGGGACAGGGACTATGGCTACACCTTC	CASSLWGTRDRDYGYTF
TRBV29-1	-	14	-	TRBJ2-2	TGCAGCGTTCGGGCCGGGGAGTCCACCGGGGAGCTGTTTTTT	CSVRAGESTGELFF
TRBV5-1	-	16	-	TRBJ2-5	TGCGCCAGCAGCTTGGATGGTAGGTCCTCGCAAGAGACCCAGTACTTC	CASSLDGRSSQETQYF
TRBV11-3	-	13	TRBD1	TRBJ2-2	TGTGCCAGCGGGACAGGGAACACCGGGGAGCTGTTTTTT	CASGTGNTGELFF
TRBV28	-	17	TRBD2	TRBJ2-2	TGTGCCAGCAGTCCTCGCCTTAGCGGGAGGTACACCGGGGAGCTGTTTTTT	CASSPRLSGRYTGELFF
TRBV10-3	few	15	-	TRBJ1-3	TGTGCCATCAGCACAAGGCCCGTCTCTGGAAACACCATATATTTT	CAISTRPVSGNTIYF
TRBV7-3	-	18	-	TRBJ2-2	TGTGCCAGCAGCTTGCAGGCAGGGAGAGTATATGACACCGGGGAGCTGTTTTTT	CASSLQAGRVYDTGELFF
TRBV7-2	-	14	-	TRBJ2-1	TGTGCCAGCAGCCCCAGTTTCGTTCCGTATGAGCAGTTCTTC	CASSPSFVPYEQFF
TRBV25-1	-	15	TRBD1	TRBJ1-1	TGTGCCAGCAGTGAAAGACAGGGCAAGGCCACTGAAGCTTTCTTT	CASSERQGKATEAFF
TRBV27	-	18	TRBD2	TRBJ2-2	TGTGCCAGCAGTTTATCGGGGACTAGTTTCGCGAACACCGGGGAGCTGTTTTTT	CASSLSGTSFANTGELFF
TRBV6-7	-	15	-	TRBJ1-2	TGTGCCAGCAGTTACGCCCAGGGTCCGCCCTATGGCTACACCTTC	CASSYAQGPPYGYTF
TRBV27	few	14	-	TRBJ1-2	TGTGCCAGCAGCAACCACCGGGATTTCTATGGCTACACCTTC	CASSNHRDFYGYTF
TRBV29-1	-	16	TRBD2	TRBJ2-3	TGCAGCGTTGAAGATTGGCTAGCGGGTAACACAGATACGCAGTATTTT	CSVEDWLAGNTDTQYF
TRBV5-1	-	13	-	TRBJ2-7	TGCGCCAGCAGCACCCCGCCACTAGACGAGCAGTACTTC	CASSTPPLDEQYF
TRBV5-4	-	12	-	TRBJ2-2	TGTGCCAGCAGCTCGAACACCGGGGAGCTGTTTTTT	CASSSNTGELFF
TRBV6-5	-	15	-	TRBJ2-7	TGTGCCAGCAGTTACGAGGGGGGGAGCTCCTACGAGCAGTACTTC	CASSYEGGSSYEQYF
TRBV27	few	14	-	TRBJ1-1	TGTGCCAGCAGTTTACAGGGACGGAACACTGAAGCTTTCTTT	CASSLQGRNTEAFF
TRBV4-2	-	17	-	TRBJ2-7	TGTGCCAGCAGCCAAGTGCGGACGAGGGGCACCCTATACGAGCAGTACTTC	CASSQVRTRGTLYEQYF
TRBV19	-	18	TRBD2	TRBJ2-7	TGTGCCAGTAGTACCCGAGCGGGAGGGCCAGGGGCGCTGCACGAGCAGTACTTC	CASSTRAGGPGALHEQYF
TRBV20-1	-	11	-	TRBJ2-7	TGCAGTGCTAGAGATTTGTACGAGCAGTACTTC	CSARDLYEQYF
TRBV4-1	-	16	TRBD1	TRBJ2-1	TGCGCCAGCAGCCAACCCAGGGGGAGAGCCTACAATGAGCAGTTCTTC	CASSQPRGRAYNEQFF